This T cell receptor (beta chain) was captured by sequencing in a study of blood T cells in healthy people across ages. A sample-barcoded 5' primer and a J-beta primer mix were used in a second PCR of roughly 7 to 11 cycles. Every cDNA molecule bore a tag from a template-switch adaptor containing 12 random nucleotides. One entry per CDR3 protein, called by TCRdb with MiXCR from the 5' RACE reads. The table records 2 million or so distinct CDR3 sequences, around half of them present only once. V shed 1 base and J 3 bases; nucleotides not matched to a gene: 8. The CDR3 covers 17 residues. Germline V lookup: CDR1 LGHDT, CDR2 YNNKEL (reference sequence). This clonotype turned up a few times. Its antigen remains unknown. Study-level points and caveats: Leaving the PBMCs unsorted stopped any conclusive comparison of naive versus antigen-experienced cells. Both naive CD4+ cell counts and diversity were greater in long-lived donors than in aged donors.

Every participating donor contributed 9.5 to 10 milliliters of peripheral blood through a draw. The TCR was taken from a woman aged 40 to 50 in good health. Specimen: blood. This chain uses TRBV3-1 with TRBJ2-5; 10 bases are shared with TRBD2. The CDR3 spells CASSQARLAGAKETQYF. For the CDR3, the DNA is TGTGCCAGCAGCCAAGCTCGGCTAGCGGGGGCTAAAGAGACCCAGTACTTC.